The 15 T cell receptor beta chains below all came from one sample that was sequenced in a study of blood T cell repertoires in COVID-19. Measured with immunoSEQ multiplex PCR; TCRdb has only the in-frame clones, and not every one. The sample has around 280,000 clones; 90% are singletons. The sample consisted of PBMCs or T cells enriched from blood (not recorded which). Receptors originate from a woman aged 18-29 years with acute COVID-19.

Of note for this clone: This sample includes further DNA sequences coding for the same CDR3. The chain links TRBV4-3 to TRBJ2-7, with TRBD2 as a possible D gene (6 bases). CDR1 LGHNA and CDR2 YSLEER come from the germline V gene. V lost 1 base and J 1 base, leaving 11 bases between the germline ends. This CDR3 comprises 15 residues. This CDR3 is CASSQGQGGSYEQYF. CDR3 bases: TGCGCCAGCAGCCAAGGTCAGGGAGGTTCCTACGAGCAGTACTTC.

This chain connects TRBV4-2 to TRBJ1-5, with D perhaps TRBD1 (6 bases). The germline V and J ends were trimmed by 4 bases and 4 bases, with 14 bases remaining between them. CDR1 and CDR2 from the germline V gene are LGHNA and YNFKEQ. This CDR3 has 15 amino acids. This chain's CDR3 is CASSPTGSGNQPQHF. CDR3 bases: TGTGCCAGCAGCCCTACAGGGTCGGGAAATCAGCCCCAGCATTTT.

The CDR3 protein is CASSPRTGVEQYF. The CDR3 coding sequence is TGTGCCAGCAGCCCCCGGACAGGAGTCGAGCAGTACTTC. The chain uses TRBV7-8 and TRBJ2-7; 7 positions agree with TRBD1. The CDR3 is made up of 13 amino acids. The junction had 7 bases not matched to a gene; V was cut back by 5 bases and J by 6 bases. Germline V gene data show CDR1 as SGHVS and CDR2 as FQNEAQ.

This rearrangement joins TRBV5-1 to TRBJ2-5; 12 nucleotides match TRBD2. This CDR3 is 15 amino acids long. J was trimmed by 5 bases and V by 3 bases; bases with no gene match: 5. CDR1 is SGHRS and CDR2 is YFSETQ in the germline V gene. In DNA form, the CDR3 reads TGCGCCAGCAGCTGGACTAGCGGGGTGCCTGAGACCCAGTACTTC. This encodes CASSWTSGVPETQYF.

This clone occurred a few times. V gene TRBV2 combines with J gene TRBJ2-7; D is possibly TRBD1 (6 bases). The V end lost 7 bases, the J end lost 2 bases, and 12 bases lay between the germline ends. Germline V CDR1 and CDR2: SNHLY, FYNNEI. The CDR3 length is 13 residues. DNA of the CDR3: TGTGCCAGCACTCAGGGGCGCACCTACGAGCAGTACTTC. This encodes CASTQGRTYEQYF. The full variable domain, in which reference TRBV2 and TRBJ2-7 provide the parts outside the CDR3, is EPEVTQTPSHQVTQMGQEVILRCVPISNHLYFYWYRQILGQKVEFLVSFYNNEISEKSEIFDDQFSVERPDGSNFTLKIRSTKLEDSAMYFCASTQGRTYEQYFGPGTRLTVT.

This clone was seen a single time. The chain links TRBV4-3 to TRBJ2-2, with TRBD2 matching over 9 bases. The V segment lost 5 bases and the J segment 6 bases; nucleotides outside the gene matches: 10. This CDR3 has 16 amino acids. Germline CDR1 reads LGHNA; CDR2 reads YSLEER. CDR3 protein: CASSIYAGGPPGELFF. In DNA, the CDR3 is TGCGCCAGCAGCATCTACGCGGGAGGGCCCCCCGGGGAGCTGTTTTTT.

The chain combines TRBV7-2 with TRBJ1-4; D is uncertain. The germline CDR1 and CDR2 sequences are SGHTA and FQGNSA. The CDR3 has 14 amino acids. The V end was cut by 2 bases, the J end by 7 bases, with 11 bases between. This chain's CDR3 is CASSLQRGSEKLFF. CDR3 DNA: TGTGCCAGCAGCTTACAGCGAGGGAGTGAAAAACTGTTTTTT.

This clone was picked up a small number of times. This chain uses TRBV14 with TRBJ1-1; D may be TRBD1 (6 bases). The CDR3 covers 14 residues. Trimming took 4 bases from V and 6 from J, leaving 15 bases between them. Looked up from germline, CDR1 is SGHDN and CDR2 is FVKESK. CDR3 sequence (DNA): TGTGCCAGCAGCCGAGGGGGTAAGGGCGCTGAAGCTTTCTTT. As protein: CASSRGGKGAEAFF.

CDR3 sequence (DNA): TGTGCCAGCACCGGGGGGGGAGCGGGTGTGTTCGAGCAGTACTTC. It encodes CASTGGGAGVFEQYF. The V and J genes are TRBV27 and TRBJ2-7; 8 bases agree with TRBD2. The ends lost 7 bases at V and 6 bases at J; junction bases unmatched: 14. The CDR3 is 15 amino acids. Germline-derived CDR1 and CDR2 are MNHEY and SMNVEV (reference sequence).

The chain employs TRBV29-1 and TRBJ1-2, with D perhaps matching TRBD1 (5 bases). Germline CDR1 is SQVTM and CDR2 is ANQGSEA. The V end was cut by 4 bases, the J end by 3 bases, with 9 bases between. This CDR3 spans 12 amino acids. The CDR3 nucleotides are TGCAGCGTTGCTTGGGGGGACTATGGCTACACCTTC. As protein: CSVAWGDYGYTF. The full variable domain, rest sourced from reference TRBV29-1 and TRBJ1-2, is SAVISQKPSRDICQRGTSLTIQCQVDSQVTMMFWYRQQPGQSLTLIATANQGSEATYESGFVIDKFPISRPNLTFSTLTVSNMSPEDSSIYLCSVAWGDYGYTFGSGTRLTVV.

The CDR3 DNA is TGTGCCAGTAACCACAGACAGGGTCGGAATGAAAAACTGTTTTTT. As protein: CASNHRQGRNEKLFF. This rearrangement joins TRBV19 to TRBJ1-4; 7 bases line up with TRBD1. Germline values: CDR1 LNHDA, CDR2 SQIVND (reference sequence). The CDR3 runs to 15 residues. Trimming cost V 7 bases and J 5 bases; bases outside gene matches: 10.

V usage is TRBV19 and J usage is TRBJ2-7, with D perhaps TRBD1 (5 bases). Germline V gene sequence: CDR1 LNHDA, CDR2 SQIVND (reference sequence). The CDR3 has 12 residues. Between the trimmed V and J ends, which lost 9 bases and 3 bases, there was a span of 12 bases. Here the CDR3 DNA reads TGTGCCAGCGCGGACACCGACTACGAGCAGTACTTC. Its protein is CASADTDYEQYF.

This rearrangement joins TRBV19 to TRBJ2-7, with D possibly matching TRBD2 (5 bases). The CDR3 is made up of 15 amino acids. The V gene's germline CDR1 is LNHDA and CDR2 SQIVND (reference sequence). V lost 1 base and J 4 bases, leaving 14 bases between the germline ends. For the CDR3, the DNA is TGTGCCAGTAGTATAGGCTCGGGGTTCAAGTACGAGCAGTACTTC. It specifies CASSIGSGFKYEQYF.

DNA for the CDR3: TGTGCCACCAGTGATTTTCGCAGGGGGGCCTACGAGCAGTACTTC. Encoded protein: CATSDFRRGAYEQYF. V is TRBV24-1 and J is TRBJ2-7; possibly TRBD1 for D (7 bases). The CDR3 is made up of 15 amino acids. Trimming took off 1 base at V and 2 bases at J, with 11 bases between the two ends. Germline CDR1 and CDR2: KGHDR and SFDVKD.

The CDR3 nucleotides are TGTGCCAGCGTTAGAATCGGACAGGGGGCATTTGGCTACACCTTC. Amino acid sequence: CASVRIGQGAFGYTF. The chain is built from TRBV2 and TRBJ1-2, with 11 positions matching TRBD1. The trim removed 8 bases at V and 7 bases at J, leaving 12 bases unmatched. The CDR3 length is 15 residues. Looked up from germline, CDR1 is SNHLY and CDR2 is FYNNEI.